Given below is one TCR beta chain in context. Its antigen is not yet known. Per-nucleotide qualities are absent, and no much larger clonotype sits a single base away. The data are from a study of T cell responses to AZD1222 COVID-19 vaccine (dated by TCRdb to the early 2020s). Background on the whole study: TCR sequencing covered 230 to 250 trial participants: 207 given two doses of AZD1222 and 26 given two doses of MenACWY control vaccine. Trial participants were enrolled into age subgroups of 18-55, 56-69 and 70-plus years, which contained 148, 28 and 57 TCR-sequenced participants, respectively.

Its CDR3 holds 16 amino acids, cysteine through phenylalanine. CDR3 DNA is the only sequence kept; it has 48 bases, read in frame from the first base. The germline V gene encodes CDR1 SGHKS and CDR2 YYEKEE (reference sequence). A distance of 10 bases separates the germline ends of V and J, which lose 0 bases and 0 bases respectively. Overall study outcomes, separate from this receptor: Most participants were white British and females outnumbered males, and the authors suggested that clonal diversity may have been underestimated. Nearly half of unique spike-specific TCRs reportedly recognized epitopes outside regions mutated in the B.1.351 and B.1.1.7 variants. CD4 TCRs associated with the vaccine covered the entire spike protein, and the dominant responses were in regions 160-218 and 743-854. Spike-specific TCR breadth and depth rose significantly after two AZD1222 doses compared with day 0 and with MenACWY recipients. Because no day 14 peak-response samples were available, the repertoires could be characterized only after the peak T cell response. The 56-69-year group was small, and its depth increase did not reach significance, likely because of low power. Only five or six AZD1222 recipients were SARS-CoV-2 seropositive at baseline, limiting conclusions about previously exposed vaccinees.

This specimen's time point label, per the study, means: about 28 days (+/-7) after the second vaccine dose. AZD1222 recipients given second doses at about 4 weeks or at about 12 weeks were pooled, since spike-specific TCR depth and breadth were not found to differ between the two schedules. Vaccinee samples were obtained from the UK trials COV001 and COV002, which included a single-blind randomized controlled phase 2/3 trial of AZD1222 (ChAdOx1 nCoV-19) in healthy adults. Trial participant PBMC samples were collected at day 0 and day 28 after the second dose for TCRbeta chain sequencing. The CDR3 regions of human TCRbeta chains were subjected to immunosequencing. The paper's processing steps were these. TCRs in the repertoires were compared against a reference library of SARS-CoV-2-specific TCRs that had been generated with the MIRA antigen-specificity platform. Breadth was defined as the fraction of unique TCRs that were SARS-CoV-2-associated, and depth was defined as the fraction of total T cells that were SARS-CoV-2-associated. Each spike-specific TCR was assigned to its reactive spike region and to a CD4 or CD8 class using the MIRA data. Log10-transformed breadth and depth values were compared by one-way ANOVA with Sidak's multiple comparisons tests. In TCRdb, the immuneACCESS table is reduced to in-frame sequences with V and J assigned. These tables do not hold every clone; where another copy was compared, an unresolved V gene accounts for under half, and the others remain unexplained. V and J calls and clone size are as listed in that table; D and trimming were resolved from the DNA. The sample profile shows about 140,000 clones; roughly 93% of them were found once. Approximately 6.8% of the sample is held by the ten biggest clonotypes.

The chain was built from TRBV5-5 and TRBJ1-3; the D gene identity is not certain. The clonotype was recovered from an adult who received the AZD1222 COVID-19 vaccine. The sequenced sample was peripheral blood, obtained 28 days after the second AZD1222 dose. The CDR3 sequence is CASSLDPQVSGNTIYF. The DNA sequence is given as TGTGCCAGCAGCTTGGACCCGCAAGTCTCTGGAAACACCATATATTTT.